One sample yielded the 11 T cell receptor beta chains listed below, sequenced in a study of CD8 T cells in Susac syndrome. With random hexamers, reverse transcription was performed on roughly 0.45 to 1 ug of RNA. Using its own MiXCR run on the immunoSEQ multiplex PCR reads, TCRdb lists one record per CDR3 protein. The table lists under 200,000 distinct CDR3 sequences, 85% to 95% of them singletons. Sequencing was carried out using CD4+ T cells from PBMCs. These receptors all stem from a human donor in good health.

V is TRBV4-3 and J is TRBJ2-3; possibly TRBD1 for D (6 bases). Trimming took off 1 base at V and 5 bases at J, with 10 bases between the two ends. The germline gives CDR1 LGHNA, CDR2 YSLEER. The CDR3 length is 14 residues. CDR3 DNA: TGCGCCAGCAGCCAAGGACAGGAATTAGATACGCAGTATTTT. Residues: CASSQGQELDTQYF.

CDR3 sequence: CASSQDRDRPQHF. The CDR3 DNA sequence: TGCGCCAGCAGCCAAGACCGCGACCGGCCCCAGCATTTT. This rearrangement joins TRBV4-3 to TRBJ1-5; no firm D call. Deletions cut 0 bases from V and 9 bases from J, with 9 bases between. Per the germline V gene, CDR1 is LGHNA and CDR2 is YSLEER. The CDR3 runs 13 residues.

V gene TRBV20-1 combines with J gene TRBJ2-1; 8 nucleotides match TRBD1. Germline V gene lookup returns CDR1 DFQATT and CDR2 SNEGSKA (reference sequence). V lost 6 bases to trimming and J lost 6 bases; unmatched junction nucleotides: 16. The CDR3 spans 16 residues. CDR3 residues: CSAEDGTGIRINEQFF. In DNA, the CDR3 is TGCAGTGCGGAAGACGGGACAGGTATTCGCATCAATGAGCAGTTCTTC.

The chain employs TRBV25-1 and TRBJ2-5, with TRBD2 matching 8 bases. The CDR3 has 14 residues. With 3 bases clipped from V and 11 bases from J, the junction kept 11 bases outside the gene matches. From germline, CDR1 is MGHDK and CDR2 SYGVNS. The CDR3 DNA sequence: TGTGCCAGCAGTGACGACCGGGGGGGCGAGCATCAGTACTTC. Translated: CASSDDRGGEHQYF.

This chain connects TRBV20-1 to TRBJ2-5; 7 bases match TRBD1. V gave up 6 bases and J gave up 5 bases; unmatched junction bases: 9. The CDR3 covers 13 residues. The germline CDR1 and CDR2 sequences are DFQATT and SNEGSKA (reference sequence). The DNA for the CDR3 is TGCAGTGCCAACCCGACAGGGCGGGAGACCCAGTACTTC. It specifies CSANPTGRETQYF.

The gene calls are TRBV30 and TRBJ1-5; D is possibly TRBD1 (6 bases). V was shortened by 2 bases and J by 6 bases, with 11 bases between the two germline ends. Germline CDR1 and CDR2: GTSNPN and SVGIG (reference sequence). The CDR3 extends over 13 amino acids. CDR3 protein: CAWSKGVPQPQHF. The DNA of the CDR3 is TGTGCCTGGAGTAAGGGGGTCCCTCAGCCCCAGCATTTT.

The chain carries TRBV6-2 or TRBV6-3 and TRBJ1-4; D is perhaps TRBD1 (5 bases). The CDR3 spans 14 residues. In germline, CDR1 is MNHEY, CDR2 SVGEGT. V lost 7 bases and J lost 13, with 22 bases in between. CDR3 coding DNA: TGTGCCAGCAATCATGAGGGACCCTCTTGGGGACTGTTTTTT. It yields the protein CASNHEGPSWGLFF.

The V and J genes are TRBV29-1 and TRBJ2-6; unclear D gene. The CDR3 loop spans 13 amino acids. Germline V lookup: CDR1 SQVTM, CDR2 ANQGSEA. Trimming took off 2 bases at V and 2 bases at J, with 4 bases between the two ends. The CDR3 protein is CSVENPGANVLTF. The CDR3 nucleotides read TGCAGCGTTGAAAACCCTGGGGCCAACGTCCTGACTTTC. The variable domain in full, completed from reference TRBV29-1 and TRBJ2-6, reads SAVISQKPSRDICQRGTSLTIQCQVDSQVTMMFWYRQQPGQSLTLIATANQGSEATYESGFVIDKFPISRPNLTFSTLTVSNMSPEDSSIYLCSVENPGANVLTFGAGSRLTVL.

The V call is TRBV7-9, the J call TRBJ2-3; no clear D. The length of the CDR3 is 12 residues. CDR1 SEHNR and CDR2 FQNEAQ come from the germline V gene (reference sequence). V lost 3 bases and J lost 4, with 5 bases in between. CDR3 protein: CASSFLADTQYF. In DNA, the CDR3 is TGTGCCAGCAGCTTTTTGGCAGATACGCAGTATTTT.

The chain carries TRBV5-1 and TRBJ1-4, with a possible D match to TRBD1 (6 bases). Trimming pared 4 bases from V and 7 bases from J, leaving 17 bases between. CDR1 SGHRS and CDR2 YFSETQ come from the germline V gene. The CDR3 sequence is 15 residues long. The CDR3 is CASSHDLYRAEKLFF. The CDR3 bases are TGCGCCAGCAGCCACGATCTCTACAGGGCTGAAAAACTGTTTTTT.

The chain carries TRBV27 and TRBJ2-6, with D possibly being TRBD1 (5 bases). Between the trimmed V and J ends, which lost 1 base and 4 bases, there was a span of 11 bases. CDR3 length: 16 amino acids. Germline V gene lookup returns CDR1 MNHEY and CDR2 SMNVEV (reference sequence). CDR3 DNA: TGTGCCAGCAGTTTATGGCCCCAGGGAGGGGCCAACGTCCTGACTTTC. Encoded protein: CASSLWPQGGANVLTF.